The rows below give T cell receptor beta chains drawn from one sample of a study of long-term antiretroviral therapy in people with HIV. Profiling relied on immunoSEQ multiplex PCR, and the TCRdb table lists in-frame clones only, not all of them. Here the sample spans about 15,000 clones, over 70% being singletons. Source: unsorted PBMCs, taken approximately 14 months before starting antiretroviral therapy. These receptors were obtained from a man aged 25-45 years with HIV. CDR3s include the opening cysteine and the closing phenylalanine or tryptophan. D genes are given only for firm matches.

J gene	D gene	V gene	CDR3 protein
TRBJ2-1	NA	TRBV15	CATSTHRSSNEQFF
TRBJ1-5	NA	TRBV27	CASRGQINQPQHF
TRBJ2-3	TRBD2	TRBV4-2	CASSSSGGSTDTQYF
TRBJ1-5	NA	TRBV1	CTSSPLETGSLIGFGQPQHF
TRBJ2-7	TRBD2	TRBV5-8	CASSYRLGLAGIYYEQYF
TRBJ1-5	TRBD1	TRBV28	CASSSSGTGELRGGQPQHF
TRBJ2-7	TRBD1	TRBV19	CASSIDLLTGSYEQYF
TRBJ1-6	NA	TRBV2	CASSNPPESSYNSPLHF
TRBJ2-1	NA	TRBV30	CACDGLRSSYNEQFF
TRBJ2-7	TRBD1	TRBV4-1	CASSPGNRDRAFEQYF
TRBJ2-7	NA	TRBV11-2	CASSLSGEQYF
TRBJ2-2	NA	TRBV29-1	CSARALGYKNTGELFF
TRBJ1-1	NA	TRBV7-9	CASSKLGQGTEAFF
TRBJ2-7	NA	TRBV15	CATSSGQAGRNEQYF
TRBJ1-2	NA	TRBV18	CASSPSWGAGNYGYTF
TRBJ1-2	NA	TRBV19	CASSTSGSYGYTF
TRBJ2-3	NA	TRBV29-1	CSVEGTGDSIDTQYF
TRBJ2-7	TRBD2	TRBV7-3	CASSLGLEGYEQYF
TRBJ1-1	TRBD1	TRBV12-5	CASGLWTGGPMNTEAFF
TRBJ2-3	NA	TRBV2	CASRWSDKTDTQYF
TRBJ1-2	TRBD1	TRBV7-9	CASSPPGQDYGYTF
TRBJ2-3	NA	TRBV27	CASSLRGTPRPDTQYF
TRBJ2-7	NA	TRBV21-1	CAGRGGETYEQYF
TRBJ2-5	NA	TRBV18	CASSNTRIGETQYF
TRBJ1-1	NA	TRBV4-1	CASSPVEGDTEAFF